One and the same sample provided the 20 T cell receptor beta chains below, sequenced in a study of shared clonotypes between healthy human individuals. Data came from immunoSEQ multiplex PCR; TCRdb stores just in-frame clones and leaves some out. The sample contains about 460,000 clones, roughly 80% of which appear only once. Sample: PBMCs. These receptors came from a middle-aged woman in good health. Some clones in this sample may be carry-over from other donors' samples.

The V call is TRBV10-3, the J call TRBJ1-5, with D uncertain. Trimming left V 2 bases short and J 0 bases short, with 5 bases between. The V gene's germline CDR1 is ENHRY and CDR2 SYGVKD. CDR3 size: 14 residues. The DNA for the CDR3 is TGTGCCATCAGTGAGGTGAATAGCAATCAGCCCCAGCATTTT. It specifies CAISEVNSNQPQHF.

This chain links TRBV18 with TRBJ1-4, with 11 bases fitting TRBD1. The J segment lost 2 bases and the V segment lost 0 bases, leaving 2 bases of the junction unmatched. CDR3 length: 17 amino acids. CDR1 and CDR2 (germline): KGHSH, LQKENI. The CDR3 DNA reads TGTGCCAGCTCACCACCCGGACAGGGGGCGACTAATGAAAAACTGTTTTTT. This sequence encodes CASSPPGQGATNEKLFF.

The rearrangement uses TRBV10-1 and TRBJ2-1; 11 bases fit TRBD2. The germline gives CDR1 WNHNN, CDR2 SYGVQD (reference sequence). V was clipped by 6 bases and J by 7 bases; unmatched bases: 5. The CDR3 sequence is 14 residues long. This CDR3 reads CASSLAGGRNEQFF. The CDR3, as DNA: TGCGCCAGCAGCCTAGCGGGAGGTCGGAATGAGCAGTTCTTC.

CDR3 nucleotides: TGTGCCAGCAGTTTCTCACCTATAGGATGGTCGGCTCCTGAAGCTTTCTTT. Its protein is CASSFSPIGWSAPEAFF. The V call is TRBV27, the J call TRBJ1-1, with no clear D. There are 17 residues in the CDR3. CDR1 is MNHEY and CDR2 is SMNVEV in the germline V gene (reference sequence). The ends were cut back, 3 bases at V and 6 bases at J, with 23 bases in the middle.

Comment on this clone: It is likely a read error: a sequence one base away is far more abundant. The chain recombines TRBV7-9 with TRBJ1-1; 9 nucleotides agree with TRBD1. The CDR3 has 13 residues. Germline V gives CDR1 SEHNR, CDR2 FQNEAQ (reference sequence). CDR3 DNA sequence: TGTGCCAGCACCCGGACAGGGGACACTGAAGCTCTCTTT. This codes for CASTRTGDTEALF.

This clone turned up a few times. This chain's CDR3 is CATSRDPASGANVLTF. DNA of the CDR3: TGTGCCACCAGCAGAGATCCCGCCTCTGGGGCCAACGTCCTGACTTTC. This chain uses TRBV15 with TRBJ2-6; D gene ambiguous. Germline CDR1 LNHNV, CDR2 YYDKDF (reference sequence). The CDR3 contains 16 residues. V shed 0 bases and J shed 0 bases, with 6 bases lying between them.

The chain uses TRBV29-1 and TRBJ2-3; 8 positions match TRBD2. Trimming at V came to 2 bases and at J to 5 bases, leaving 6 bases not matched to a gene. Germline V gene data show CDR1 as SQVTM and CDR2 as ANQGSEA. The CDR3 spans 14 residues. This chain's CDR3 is CSVEPREGQDTQYF. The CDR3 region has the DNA TGCAGCGTTGAACCCCGGGAGGGCCAAGATACGCAGTATTTT.

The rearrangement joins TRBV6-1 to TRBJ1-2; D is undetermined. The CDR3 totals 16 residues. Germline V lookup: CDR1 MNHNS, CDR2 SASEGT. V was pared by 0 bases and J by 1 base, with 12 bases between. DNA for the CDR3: TGTGCCAGCAGTGAAGCGTTTTTCGGCCTTAACTATGGCTACACCTTC. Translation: CASSEAFFGLNYGYTF.

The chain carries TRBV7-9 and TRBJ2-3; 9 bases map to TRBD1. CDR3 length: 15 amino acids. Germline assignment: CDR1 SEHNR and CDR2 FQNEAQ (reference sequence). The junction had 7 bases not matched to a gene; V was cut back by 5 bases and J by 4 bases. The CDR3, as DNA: TGTGCCAGCAGCCTTGGGGACAGGGAGTCAGATACGCAGTATTTT. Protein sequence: CASSLGDRESDTQYF.

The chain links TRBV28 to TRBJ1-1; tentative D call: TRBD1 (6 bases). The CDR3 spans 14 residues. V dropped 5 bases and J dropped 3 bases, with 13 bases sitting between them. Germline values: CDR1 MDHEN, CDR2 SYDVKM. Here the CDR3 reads CASSPAGDYTEAFF. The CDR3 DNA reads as TGTGCCAGCAGTCCTGCAGGGGATTACACTGAAGCTTTCTTT.

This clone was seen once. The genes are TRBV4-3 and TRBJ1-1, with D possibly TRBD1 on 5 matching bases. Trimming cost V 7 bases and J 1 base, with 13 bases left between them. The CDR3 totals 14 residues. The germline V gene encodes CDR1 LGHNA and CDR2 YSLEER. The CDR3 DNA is TGCGCCAGCACCACCGGACAATGGAACACTGAAGCTTTCTTT. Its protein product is CASTTGQWNTEAFF.

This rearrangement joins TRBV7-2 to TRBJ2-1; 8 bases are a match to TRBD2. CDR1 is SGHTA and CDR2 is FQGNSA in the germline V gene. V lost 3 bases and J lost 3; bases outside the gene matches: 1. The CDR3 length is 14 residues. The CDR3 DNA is TGTGCCAGCAGCTTCACTAGCGGCTACAATGAGCAGTTCTTC. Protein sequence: CASSFTSGYNEQFF.

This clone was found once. The CDR3 DNA follows: TGTGCCATCAGTAAGGACAGGGTGAACACTGAAGCTTTCTTT. Protein: CAISKDRVNTEAFF. The chain recombines TRBV10-3 with TRBJ1-1, with 8 bases identical to TRBD1. Germline loops: CDR1 ENHRY, CDR2 SYGVKD. V was clipped by 5 bases and J by 0 bases; unmatched bases: 2. This CDR3 region has 14 residues.

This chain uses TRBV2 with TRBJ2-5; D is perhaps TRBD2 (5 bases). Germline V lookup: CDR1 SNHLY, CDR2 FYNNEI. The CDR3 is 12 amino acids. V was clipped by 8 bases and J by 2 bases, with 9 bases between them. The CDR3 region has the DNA TGTGCCAGCGGGGAGATTCAAGAGACCCAGTACTTC. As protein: CASGEIQETQYF. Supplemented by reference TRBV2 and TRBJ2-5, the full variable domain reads EPEVTQTPSHQVTQMGQEVILRCVPISNHLYFYWYRQILGQKVEFLVSFYNNEISEKSEIFDDQFSVERPDGSNFTLKIRSTKLEDSAMYFCASGEIQETQYFGPGTRLLVL.

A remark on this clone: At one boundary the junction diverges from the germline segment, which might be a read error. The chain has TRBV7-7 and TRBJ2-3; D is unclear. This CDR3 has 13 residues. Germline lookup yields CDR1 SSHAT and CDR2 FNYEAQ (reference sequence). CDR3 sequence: CASSIQMGDTQYF. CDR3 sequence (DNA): TGTGCTAGCAGCATACAGATGGGGGATACGCAGTATTTT.

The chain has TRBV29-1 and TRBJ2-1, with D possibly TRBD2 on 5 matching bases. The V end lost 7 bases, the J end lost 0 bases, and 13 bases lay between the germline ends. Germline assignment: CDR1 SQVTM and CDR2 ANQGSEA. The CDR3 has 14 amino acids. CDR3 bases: TGCAGCGCCGGACTCCGAAGCTCCTACAATGAGCAGTTCTTC. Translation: CSAGLRSSYNEQFF.

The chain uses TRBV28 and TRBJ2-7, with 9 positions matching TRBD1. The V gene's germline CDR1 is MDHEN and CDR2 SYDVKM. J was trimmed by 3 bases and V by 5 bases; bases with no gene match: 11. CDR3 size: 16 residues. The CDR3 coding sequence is TGTGCCAGCAGTCTCCTCAGGGGACAGGGAATCTACGAGCAGTACTTC. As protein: CASSLLRGQGIYEQYF.

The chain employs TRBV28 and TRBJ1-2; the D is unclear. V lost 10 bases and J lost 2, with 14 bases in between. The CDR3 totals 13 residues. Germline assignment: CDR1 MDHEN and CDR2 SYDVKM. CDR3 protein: CATSGRTNYGYTF. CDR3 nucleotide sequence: TGTGCCACCAGCGGACGGACCAACTATGGCTACACCTTC.

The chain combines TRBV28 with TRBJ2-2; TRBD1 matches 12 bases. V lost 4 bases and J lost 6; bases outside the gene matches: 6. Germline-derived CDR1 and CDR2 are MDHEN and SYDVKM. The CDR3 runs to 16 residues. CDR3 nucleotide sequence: TGTGCCAGCAGTTCGCCGGGACAGGGGGCGGCCGGGGAGCTGTTTTTT. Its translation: CASSSPGQGAAGELFF.

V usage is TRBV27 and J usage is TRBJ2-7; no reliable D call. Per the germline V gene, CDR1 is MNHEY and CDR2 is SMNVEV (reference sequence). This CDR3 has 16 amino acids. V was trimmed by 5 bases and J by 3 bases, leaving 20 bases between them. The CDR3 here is CASSPATLTLRYEQYF. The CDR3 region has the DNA TGTGCCAGCAGTCCCGCGACTCTGACCCTACGCTACGAGCAGTACTTC.